This is a list of T cell receptor beta chains from one sample in a study of blood T cell repertoires in COVID-19. Generated by immunoSEQ multiplex PCR, the TCRdb table keeps only in-frame clones and is missing some. The sample holds 250,000 to 300,000 clones, approximately 91% seen once. Sequencing was done on a sample of PBMCs or T cells enriched from blood (not recorded which). All receptors come from a woman aged 40 to 55 with acute COVID-19. CDR3s include the opening cysteine and the closing phenylalanine or tryptophan. Fields, in order: D gene, clone size, J gene, V gene, CDR3 DNA, CDR3 protein. The D gene is left open where the match is weak. For some rows the clone size is stated as once, few or many, or as a class when expanded; others skip it.

- | - | TRBJ1-6 | TRBV28 | TGTGCCAGCAGTCCAGACAACCAAGCACTCCACTTT | CASSPDNQALHF
- | once | TRBJ2-6 | TRBV5-4 | TGTGCCAGCAGCCCCCCCCCGTCGAGCTCTGGGGCCAACGTCCTGACTTTC | CASSPPPSSSGANVLTF
- | - | TRBJ1-1 | TRBV15 | TGTGCCACCAGCATTCGACAGGTTGATGACACTGAAGCTTTCTTT | CATSIRQVDDTEAFF
- | - | TRBJ1-5 | TRBV5-6 | TGTGCCAGCAGCTTGAATGTGGGCGCAGGGCCGGACCAGCCCCAGCATTTT | CASSLNVGAGPDQPQHF
TRBD1 | - | TRBJ2-7 | TRBV27 | TGTGCCAGCAGTTTAAATGGACAGGTCTACGAGCAGTACTTC | CASSLNGQVYEQYF
- | - | TRBJ1-2 | TRBV19 | TGTGCCAGTAGTACCCGGACAGCTTATGGCTACACCTTC | CASSTRTAYGYTF
- | - | TRBJ1-5 | TRBV11-2 | TGTGCCAGCAGCCGCGGGTATGGATCCAATCAGCCCCAGCATTTT | CASSRGYGSNQPQHF
- | once | TRBJ1-1 | TRBV29-1 | TGCAGCGTTCAAGCAGTCCTGAACACTGAAGCTTTCTTT | CSVQAVLNTEAFF
TRBD1 | - | TRBJ1-1 | TRBV27 | TGTGCCAGCAGTTCTTATAGGGACAGGGGTCCTGAAGCTTTCTTT | CASSSYRDRGPEAFF
TRBD1 | - | TRBJ2-7 | TRBV7-9 | TGTGCCAGCAGCTCAAATCAACGCCGCGACAGGGGAACCTACGAGCAGTACTTC | CASSSNQRRDRGTYEQYF
- | - | TRBJ1-2 | TRBV3-1/TRBV3-2 | TGTGCCAGCAGCCTAGACCCCTTTTCAGGGAGGGTTAACTATGGCTACACCTTC | CASSLDPFSGRVNYGYTF
TRBD1 | once | TRBJ2-7 | TRBV27 | TGTGCCAGCAAGGGGGTTCGGGACAGGGGCTACGAGCAGTACTTC | CASKGVRDRGYEQYF
TRBD1 | - | TRBJ2-7 | TRBV2 | TGTGCCAGCAGTGATCCCCGTACAGGGGGCGAGCAGTACTTC | CASSDPRTGGEQYF
TRBD1 | - | TRBJ2-7 | TRBV5-4 | TGTGCCAGCAGCTTGCACGAAGGCAGGGGGACAGAGCAGTACTTC | CASSLHEGRGTEQYF
TRBD1 | - | TRBJ2-1 | TRBV19 | TGTGCCAGTAGTAAAAGGGGACAGGTGAATGAGCAGTTCTTC | CASSKRGQVNEQFF
TRBD1 | - | TRBJ1-2 | TRBV29-1 | TGCAGCGTTAACAGGGGGGGAGGCTACACCTTC | CSVNRGGGYTF
- | - | TRBJ2-1 | TRBV13 | TGTGCCAGCAGCCCCCTGGGTGGTAACAGAGCAGCCTACAATGAGCAGTTCTTC | CASSPLGGNRAAYNEQFF
- | - | TRBJ2-6 | TRBV6-2/TRBV6-3 | TGTGCCAGCAGTTCTAGCCACACTGGGGCCAACGTCCTGACTTTC | CASSSSHTGANVLTF
TRBD1 | - | TRBJ1-2 | TRBV5-1 | TGCGCCAGCAGCTGGGATGGACAGGGGATTGGCTACACCTTC | CASSWDGQGIGYTF
- | - | TRBJ2-3 | TRBV7-9 | TGTGCCAGCAGCTTGACAACCTTAAGCACAGATACGCAGTATTTT | CASSLTTLSTDTQYF
TRBD2 | - | TRBJ2-3 | TRBV9 | TGTGCCAGCAGCACCGGGCGGCGGGGGGGCACAGATACGCAGTATTTT | CASSTGRRGGTDTQYF